A selection of T cell receptor beta chains follows, all from one sample in a study of OX40 agonist ivuxolimab in advanced cancers. TCRdb's copy holds only in-frame clones and misses some; the assay was immunoSEQ multiplex PCR. In the table there are around 35,000 clones, 85% to 90% of which are singletons. The specimen was CD4+ or CD8+ T cells sorted from blood, collected in a trial of the OX40 agonist ivuxolimab. The receptors originated from an adult with an advanced solid tumor such as melanoma, head and neck, liver or kidney cancer. CDR3s include the opening cysteine and the closing phenylalanine or tryptophan. Each record gives: V gene, clone size, D gene, J gene, CDR3 DNA, CDR3 protein. The D gene is left open where the match is weak. Clone size is stated in some rows and not others, as once, few, many or a class when expanded.

>TRBV23-1|NA|NA|TRBJ2-7
TGCGCCAGCAGACACGTGGGAGAGCAGTACTTC
CASRHVGEQYF
>TRBV25-1|NA|NA|TRBJ1-2
TGTGCCAGCAGTGACAGGGAGGAATCTAACTATGGCTACACCTTC
CASSDREESNYGYTF
>TRBV6-1|NA|NA|TRBJ2-1
TGTGCCAGCAGGACTAGTTCCTCCAATGAGCAGTTCTTC
CASRTSSSNEQFF
>TRBV2|NA|NA|TRBJ1-1
TGTGCCAGCAGTGAACAGGGCGAGGACACTGAAGCTTTCTTT
CASSEQGEDTEAFF
>TRBV5-1|few|TRBD2|TRBJ2-1
TGCGCCAGCAGCTTGGCCGCAGCGGGGGACTACAATGAGCAGTTCTTC
CASSLAAAGDYNEQFF
>TRBV18|NA|TRBD2|TRBJ2-7
TGTGCCAGCTCACCAGAGAGCGGGGGCCCGTGGACCTACGAGCAGTACTTC
CASSPESGGPWTYEQYF
>TRBV7-2|NA|NA|TRBJ2-2
TGTGCCAGCAGTTTCGGCGGGGAGCTGTTTTTT
CASSFGGELFF
>TRBV19|few|NA|TRBJ1-1
TGTGCCAGTAGTATAACGGGGGAGACTGAAGCTTTCTTT
CASSITGETEAFF
>TRBV20-1|NA|NA|TRBJ2-3
TGCAGTGCTTTATCAGGCGATACGCAGTATTTT
CSALSGDTQYF
>TRBV10-2|NA|TRBD1|TRBJ1-1
TGCGCCAGCAGAACGGACAGGGGTGGGAACACTGAAGCTTTCTTT
CASRTDRGGNTEAFF
>TRBV7-9|NA|NA|TRBJ2-5
TGTGCCAGCAAGGTCGCGGCTAGCGAGGTGGAGACCCAGTACTTC
CASKVAASEVETQYF
>TRBV2|NA|NA|TRBJ2-3
TGTGCCAGCAGGCCCCTAGCCCCAGATACGCAGTATTTT
CASRPLAPDTQYF
>TRBV2|NA|TRBD1|TRBJ1-4
TGTGCCAGCAGTCCCTCGCAGGGGGGAAGAGAAAAACTGTTTTTT
CASSPSQGGREKLFF
>TRBV9|NA|NA|TRBJ2-5
TGTGCCAGCAGCGTATCCCAGCAAGAGACCCAGTACTTC
CASSVSQQETQYF
>TRBV5-8|NA|TRBD2|TRBJ2-1
TGTGCCAGCAGCTATGCGAGCGGGGGTCCCGGCTACAATGAGCAGTTCTTC
CASSYASGGPGYNEQFF
>TRBV6-6|NA|NA|TRBJ1-2
TGTGCCAGCATGCTGGAGAACTATGGCTACACCTTC
CASMLENYGYTF
>TRBV6-5|NA|NA|TRBJ2-4
TGTGCCAGCAGTTACTCGAGTAAGGGGGGAGAAAACATTCAGTACTTC
CASSYSSKGGENIQYF
>TRBV30|NA|NA|TRBJ1-3
TGTGCCTGGAGTGTCCTCGGAGACACCATATATTTT
CAWSVLGDTIYF
>TRBV19|once|TRBD1|TRBJ2-7
TGTGCCAGTAGTAAGGGACAGACCTACTACGAGCAGTACTTC
CASSKGQTYYEQYF
>TRBV5-5|NA|NA|TRBJ1-1
TGTGCCAGCAGCTTGGAGGGGGGCGATACGAACACTGAAGCTTTCTTT
CASSLEGGDTNTEAFF
>TRBV2|once|NA|TRBJ1-2
TGTGCCAGCAGTGAAGCCCCCCGGACGGATCGCGGCTACACCTTC
CASSEAPRTDRGYTF
>TRBV6-1|NA|NA|TRBJ2-5
TGTGCCAGCACTCCGGGTGGTGAGACCCAGTACTTC
CASTPGGETQYF
>TRBV7-2|NA|NA|TRBJ2-3
TGTGCCAGCAGCTTGTTTGACCCGGCAAAGGATACGCAGTATTTT
CASSLFDPAKDTQYF
>TRBV15|once|NA|TRBJ2-4
TGTGCCACCAGCAGAGATCAGGGGACACAAGGTCGAGCCAAAAACATTCAGTACTTC
CATSRDQGTQGRAKNIQYF
>TRBV19|once|NA|TRBJ2-3
TGTGCCAGTAGTATCCCTTCGTTCCGGGCAGGAAAAGGGAATACGCAGTATTTT
CASSIPSFRAGKGNTQYF
>TRBV5-1|once|TRBD2|TRBJ2-1
TGCGCCAGCAGCTCCGGGACTAGCGGGGGATCAGGCAATGAGCAGTTCTTC
CASSSGTSGGSGNEQFF
>TRBV10-3|NA|NA|TRBJ2-5
TGTGCCATCAGTAATGTTGCTCAAGAGACCCAGTACTTC
CAISNVAQETQYF
>TRBV19|once|TRBD1|TRBJ1-5
TGTGCCAGTAGTATAGCCGGACAGGGTGGCAATCAGCCCCAGCATTTT
CASSIAGQGGNQPQHF
>TRBV11-2|NA|NA|TRBJ1-4
TGTGCCAGCAGCTACAGGGTGGTTGAAAAACTGTTTTTT
CASSYRVVEKLFF
>TRBV4-1|NA|NA|TRBJ2-7
TGCGCCAGCAGCCCTCAGGGGGGTCTCGGCTACGAGCAGTACTTC
CASSPQGGLGYEQYF
>TRBV29-1|few|NA|TRBJ1-1
TGCAGCGTTAGTAACACTGAAGCTTTCTTT
CSVSNTEAFF
>TRBV7-2|NA|NA|TRBJ1-5
TGTGCCAGCAGCTCCCCCGGGGGGGGCCAGCCCCAGCATTTT
CASSSPGGGQPQHF
>TRBV6-5|once|NA|TRBJ1-6
TGTGCCAGCAGTTACTCTGGCTCCTATAATTCACCCCTCCACTTT
CASSYSGSYNSPLHF
>TRBV9|NA|TRBD1|TRBJ1-3
TGTGCCAGCAGCACGGGACAGGGATTGAGAAACACCATATATTTT
CASSTGQGLRNTIYF
>TRBV7-2|NA|NA|TRBJ1-2
TGTGCCAGCAGTTTTGGACAGTCCTATGGCTACACCTTC
CASSFGQSYGYTF
>TRBV19|NA|TRBD1|TRBJ2-5
TGTGCCAGTACCCCGGGTCGAAGGACAGGGGGTCGGGAGACCCAGTACTTC
CASTPGRRTGGRETQYF
>TRBV11-2|NA|NA|TRBJ2-3
TGTGCCAGCAGCTTAGAAGGGACTAGCACAGATACGCAGTATTTT
CASSLEGTSTDTQYF
>TRBV29-1|NA|NA|TRBJ1-2
TGCAGCGTTAATGAGGCCCGAGAGTCTGGCTACACCTTC
CSVNEARESGYTF
>TRBV15|once|NA|TRBJ2-1
TGTGCCACCTTACCTGGGGGACGGAGCTCCTACAATGAGCAGTTCTTC
CATLPGGRSSYNEQFF